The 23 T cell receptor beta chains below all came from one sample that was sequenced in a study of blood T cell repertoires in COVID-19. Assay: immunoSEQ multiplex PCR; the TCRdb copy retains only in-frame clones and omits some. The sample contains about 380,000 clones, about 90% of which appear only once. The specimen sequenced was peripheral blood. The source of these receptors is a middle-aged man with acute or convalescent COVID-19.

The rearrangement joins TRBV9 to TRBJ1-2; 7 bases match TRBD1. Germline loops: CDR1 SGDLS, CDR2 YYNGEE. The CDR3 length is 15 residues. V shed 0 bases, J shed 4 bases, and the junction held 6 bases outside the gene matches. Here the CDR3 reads CASSVGAGTAYGYTF. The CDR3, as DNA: TGTGCCAGCAGCGTAGGAGCAGGGACAGCCTATGGCTACACCTTC.

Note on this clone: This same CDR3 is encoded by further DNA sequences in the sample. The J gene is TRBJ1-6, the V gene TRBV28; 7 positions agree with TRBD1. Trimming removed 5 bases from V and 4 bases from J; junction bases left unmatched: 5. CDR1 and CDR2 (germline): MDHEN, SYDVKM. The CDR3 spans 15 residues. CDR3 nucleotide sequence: TGTGCCAGCAGTCTATCGACAGGGTATAATTCACCCCTCCACTTT. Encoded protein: CASSLSTGYNSPLHF.

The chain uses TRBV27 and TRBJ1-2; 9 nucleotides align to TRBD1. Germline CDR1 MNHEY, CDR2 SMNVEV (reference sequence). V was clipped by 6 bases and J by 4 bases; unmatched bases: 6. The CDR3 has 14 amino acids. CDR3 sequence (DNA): TGTGCCAGCAGCGGACAGGGGCGCCTCTATGGCTACACCTTC. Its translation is CASSGQGRLYGYTF.

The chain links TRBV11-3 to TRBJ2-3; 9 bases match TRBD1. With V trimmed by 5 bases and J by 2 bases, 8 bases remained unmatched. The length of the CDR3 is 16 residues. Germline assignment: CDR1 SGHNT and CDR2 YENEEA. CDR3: CASSARTGGDTDTQYF. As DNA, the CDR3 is TGTGCCAGCAGCGCCCGAACAGGGGGCGACACAGATACGCAGTATTTT.

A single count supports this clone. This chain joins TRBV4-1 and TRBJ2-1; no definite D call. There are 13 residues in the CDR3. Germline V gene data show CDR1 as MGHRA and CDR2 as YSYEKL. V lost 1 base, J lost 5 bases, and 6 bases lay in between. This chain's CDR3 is CASSQGLDNEQFF. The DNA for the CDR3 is TGCGCCAGCAGCCAAGGACTTGACAATGAGCAGTTCTTC.

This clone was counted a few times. The CDR3 DNA reads as TGTGCCACGGGGGGACGTTCTGAAGCTTTCTTT. It codes for CATGGRSEAFF. The V and J genes are TRBV6-5 and TRBJ1-1, with a tentative D call TRBD1 (5 bases). Germline loops: CDR1 MNHEY, CDR2 SVGAGI. This CDR3 is built from 11 residues. V gave up 10 bases and J gave up 6 bases, with 12 bases separating them.

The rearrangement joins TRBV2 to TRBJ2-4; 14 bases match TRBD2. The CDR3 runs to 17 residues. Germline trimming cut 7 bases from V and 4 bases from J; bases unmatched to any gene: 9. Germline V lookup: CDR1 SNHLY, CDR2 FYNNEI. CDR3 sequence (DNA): TGTGCCAGCAACCGTCCGGGACTAGCGGGAGTTAAAAACATTCAGTACTTC. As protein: CASNRPGLAGVKNIQYF. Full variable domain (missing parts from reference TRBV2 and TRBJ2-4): EPEVTQTPSHQVTQMGQEVILRCVPISNHLYFYWYRQILGQKVEFLVSFYNNEISEKSEIFDDQFSVERPDGSNFTLKIRSTKLEDSAMYFCASNRPGLAGVKNIQYFGAGTRLSVL.

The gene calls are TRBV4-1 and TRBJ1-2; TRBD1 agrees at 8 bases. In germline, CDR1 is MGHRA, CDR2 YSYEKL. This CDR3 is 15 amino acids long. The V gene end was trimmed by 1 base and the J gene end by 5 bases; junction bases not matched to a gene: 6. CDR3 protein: CASSQAMDRVYGYTF. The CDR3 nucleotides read TGCGCCAGCAGCCAAGCGATGGACAGGGTATATGGCTACACCTTC.

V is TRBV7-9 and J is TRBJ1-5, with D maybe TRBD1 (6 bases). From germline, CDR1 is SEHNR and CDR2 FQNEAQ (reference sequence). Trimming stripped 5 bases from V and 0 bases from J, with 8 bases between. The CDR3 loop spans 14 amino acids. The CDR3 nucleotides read TGTGCCAGCAGCCGGACAGTTAGCAATCAGCCCCAGCATTTT. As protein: CASSRTVSNQPQHF.

Written as DNA, the CDR3 is TGTGCCAGCGGGACAGGGGGATTACAGACCCAGTACTTC. Its translation: CASGTGGLQTQYF. This chain links TRBV7-9 with TRBJ2-5, with 11 bases matching TRBD1. Germline CDR1 reads SEHNR; CDR2 reads FQNEAQ (reference sequence). The ends lost 8 bases at V and 6 bases at J; junction bases unmatched: 5. CDR3 length: 13 residues.

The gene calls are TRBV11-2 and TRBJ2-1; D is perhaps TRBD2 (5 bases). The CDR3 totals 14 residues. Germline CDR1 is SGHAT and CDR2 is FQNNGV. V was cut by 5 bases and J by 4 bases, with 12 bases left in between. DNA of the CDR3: TGTGCCAGCAGCGCCCGAGCGGAATACAATGAGCAGTTCTTC. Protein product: CASSARAEYNEQFF.

The chain's CDR3 is CASSLWAVGNTIYF. CDR3 DNA: TGTGCCAGCAGCTTATGGGCAGTAGGAAACACCATATATTTT. The gene calls are TRBV7-3 and TRBJ1-3; D uncertain. Looked up from germline, CDR1 is SGHTA and CDR2 is FQGTGA. This CDR3 comprises 14 residues. The V end was cut by 2 bases, the J end by 4 bases, with 9 bases between. The full variable domain, completed using reference TRBV7-3 and TRBJ1-3, is GAGVSQTPSNKVTEKGKYVELRCDPISGHTALYWYRQSLGQGPEFLIYFQGTGAADDSGLPNDRFFAVRPEGSVSTLKIQRTERGDSAVYLCASSLWAVGNTIYFGEGSWLTVV.

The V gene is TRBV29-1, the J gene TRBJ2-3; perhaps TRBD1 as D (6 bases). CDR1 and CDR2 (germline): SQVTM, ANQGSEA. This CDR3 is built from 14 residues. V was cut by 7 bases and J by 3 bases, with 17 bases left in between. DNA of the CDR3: TGCAGCGCCAACCGGGACATAGGGACAGATACGCAGTATTTT. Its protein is CSANRDIGTDTQYF.

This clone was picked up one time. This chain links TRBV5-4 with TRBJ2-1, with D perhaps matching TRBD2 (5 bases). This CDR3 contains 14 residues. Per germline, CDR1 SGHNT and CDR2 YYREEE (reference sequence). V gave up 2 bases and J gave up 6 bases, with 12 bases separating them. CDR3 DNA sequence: TGTGCCAGCAGCTTATCGGGATTGTCCAATGAGCAGTTCTTC. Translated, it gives CASSLSGLSNEQFF. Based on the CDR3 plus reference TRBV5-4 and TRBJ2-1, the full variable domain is ETGVTQSPTHLIKTRGQQVTLRCSSQSGHNTVSWYQQALGQGPQFIFQYYREEENGRGNFPPRFSGLQFPNYSSELNVNALELDDSALYLCASSLSGLSNEQFFGPGTRLTVL.

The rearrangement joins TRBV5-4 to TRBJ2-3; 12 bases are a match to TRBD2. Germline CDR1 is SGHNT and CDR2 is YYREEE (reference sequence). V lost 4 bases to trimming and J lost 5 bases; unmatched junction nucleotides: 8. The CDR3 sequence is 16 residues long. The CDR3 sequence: CASSPGLAGPLDTQYF. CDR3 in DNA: TGTGCCAGCAGCCCAGGACTAGCGGGACCTTTAGATACGCAGTATTTT.

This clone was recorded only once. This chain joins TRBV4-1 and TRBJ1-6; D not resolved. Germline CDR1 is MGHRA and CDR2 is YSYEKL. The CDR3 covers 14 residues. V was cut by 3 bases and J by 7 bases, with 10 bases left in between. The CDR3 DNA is TGCGCCAGCAGCCACACTTCGAGGAATTCACCCCTCCACTTT. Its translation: CASSHTSRNSPLHF.

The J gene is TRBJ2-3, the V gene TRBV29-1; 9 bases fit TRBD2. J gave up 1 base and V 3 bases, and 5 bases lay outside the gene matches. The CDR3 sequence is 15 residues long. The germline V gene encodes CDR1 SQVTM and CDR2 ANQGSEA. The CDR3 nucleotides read TGCAGCGTTGATATGGTAGCGGGGGGCACAGATACGCAGTATTTT. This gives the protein CSVDMVAGGTDTQYF.

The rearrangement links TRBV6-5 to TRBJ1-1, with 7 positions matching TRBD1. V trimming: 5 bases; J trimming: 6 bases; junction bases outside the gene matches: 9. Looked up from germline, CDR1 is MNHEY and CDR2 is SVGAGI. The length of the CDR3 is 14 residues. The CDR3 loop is CASSLLGQTSEAFF. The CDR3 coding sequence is TGTGCCAGCAGTCTATTGGGACAGACTTCTGAAGCTTTCTTT.

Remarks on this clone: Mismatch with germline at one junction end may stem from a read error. CDR3 loop: CASSSSTSGGEQFF. CDR3 DNA: TGTGCTAGCAGCTCGTCGACCTCCGGGGGTGAGCAGTTCTTC. The V gene is TRBV7-7, the J gene TRBJ2-1; D is possibly TRBD2 (6 bases). This CDR3 is 14 amino acids long. The germline CDR1 and CDR2 sequences are SSHAT and FNYEAQ (reference sequence).

CDR3 in amino acids: CASSQDFGRDRESSGANVLTF. The DNA of the CDR3 is TGTGCCAGCAGCCAAGATTTCGGCCGGGACAGGGAAAGCTCTGGGGCCAACGTCCTGACTTTC. This chain uses TRBV4-2 with TRBJ2-6; 9 nucleotides agree with TRBD1. CDR3 size: 21 residues. Germline V gene sequence: CDR1 LGHNA, CDR2 YNFKEQ. The trim removed 0 bases at V and 0 bases at J, leaving 12 bases unmatched.

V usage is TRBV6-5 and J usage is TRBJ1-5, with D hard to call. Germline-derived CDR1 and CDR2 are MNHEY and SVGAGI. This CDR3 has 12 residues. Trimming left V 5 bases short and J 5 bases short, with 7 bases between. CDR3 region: CASSPSYQPQHF. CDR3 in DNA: TGTGCCAGCAGTCCGAGTTATCAGCCCCAGCATTTT.

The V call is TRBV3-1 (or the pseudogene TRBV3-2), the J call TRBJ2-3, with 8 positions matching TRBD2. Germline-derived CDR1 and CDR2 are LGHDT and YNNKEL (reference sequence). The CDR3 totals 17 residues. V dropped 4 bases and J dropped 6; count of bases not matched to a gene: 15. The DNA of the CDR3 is TGTGCCAGCAGCCTTGATGGTACGGGGGGGCCGCTGGATACGCAGTATTTT. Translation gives CASSLDGTGGPLDTQYF.

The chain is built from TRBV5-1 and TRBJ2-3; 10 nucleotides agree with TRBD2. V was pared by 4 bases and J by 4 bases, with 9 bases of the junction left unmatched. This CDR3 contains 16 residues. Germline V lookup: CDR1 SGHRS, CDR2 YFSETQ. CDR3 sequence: CASSQSSGGTADTQYF. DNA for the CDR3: TGCGCCAGCAGCCAGAGTAGCGGGGGGACCGCAGATACGCAGTATTTT.